This TCR beta chain was documented in a study of blood T cell repertoires in COVID-19. For the study at large: Samples representing acute and convalescent COVID-19 were sourced from the United States, Italy and Spain. Sample material is recorded as cDNA or gDNA derived from T cells, B-cell-depleted T cells, or PBMCs.

In the authors' methods: Counts of nucleated cells, estimated from reference gene primer amplification, were obtained. Data came from immunoSEQ multiplex PCR; TCRdb stores just in-frame clones and leaves some out. The V and J calls and clone size were taken over from that table, and D and trimming were inferred from the DNA. Of over 90,000 clones listed, roughly 84% are singletons. The length of the CDR3 is 16 residues. CDR1 is LGHDT, CDR2 YNNKEL, per germline (reference sequence). The ends were cut back, 0 bases at V and 4 bases at J, with 15 bases in the middle. The source is a woman in her sixties or seventies in a cohort sampled during active or convalescent COVID-19. The specimen sequenced was peripheral blood. The genes are TRBV3-1 (or the pseudogene TRBV3-2) and TRBJ1-2; possibly TRBD1 for D (5 bases). The CDR3 spells CASSQDTIGGGYGYTF. DNA for the CDR3: TGTGCCAGCAGCCAAGATACGATCGGGGGGGGCTATGGCTACACCTTC.